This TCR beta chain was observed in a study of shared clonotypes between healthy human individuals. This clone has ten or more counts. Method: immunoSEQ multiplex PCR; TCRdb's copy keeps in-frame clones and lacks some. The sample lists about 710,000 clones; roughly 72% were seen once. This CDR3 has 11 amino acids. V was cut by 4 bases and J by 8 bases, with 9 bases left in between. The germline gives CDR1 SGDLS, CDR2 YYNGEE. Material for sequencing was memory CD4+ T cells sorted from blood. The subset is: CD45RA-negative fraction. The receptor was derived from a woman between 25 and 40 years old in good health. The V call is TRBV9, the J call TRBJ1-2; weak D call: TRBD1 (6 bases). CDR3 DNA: TGTGCCAGCAGCCCAGGACAGGGCTACACCTTC. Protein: CASSPGQGYTF.